The present T cell receptor (beta chain) was sequenced within a study of molecular identifiers for immune sequencing clone quantification. Study in general: With replicates, the RNA of about 20,000 or 100,000 naive CD8 cells was split five ways and four were sequenced.

Bulk TCR libraries were made with methods that had been previously described and with listed TCR primers. From the PCR reads, TCRdb called clonotypes with MiXCR, one entry per CDR3 protein. The table has 460,000 or so distinct CDR3 sequences, around 21% seen once; the top ten hold approximately 0.84%. Naive CD8 T cell sorting was performed on the CD8+CD4-CCR7+CD45RA+ phenotype. This clonotype was observed a handful of times. The sequencing sample was made of naive CD8+ T cells from blood, with Jurkat cell RNA spiked in. Specified subset: FACS-sorted CD8+CD4-CCR7+CD45RA+ naive T cells. The sequence was obtained from a human donor in good health. Some libraries in this study had Jurkat cell RNA spiked in.

Here the CDR3 DNA reads TGTGCCAGCAGCTTGTTGGGGCCCTACAATGAGCAGTTCTTC. This gives the protein CASSLLGPYNEQFF. This chain uses TRBV11-2 with TRBJ2-1, with D possibly TRBD1 on 5 matching bases. This CDR3 contains 14 residues. Trimming cost V 3 bases and J 2 bases, with 8 bases left between them. Per germline, CDR1 SGHAT and CDR2 FQNNGV.